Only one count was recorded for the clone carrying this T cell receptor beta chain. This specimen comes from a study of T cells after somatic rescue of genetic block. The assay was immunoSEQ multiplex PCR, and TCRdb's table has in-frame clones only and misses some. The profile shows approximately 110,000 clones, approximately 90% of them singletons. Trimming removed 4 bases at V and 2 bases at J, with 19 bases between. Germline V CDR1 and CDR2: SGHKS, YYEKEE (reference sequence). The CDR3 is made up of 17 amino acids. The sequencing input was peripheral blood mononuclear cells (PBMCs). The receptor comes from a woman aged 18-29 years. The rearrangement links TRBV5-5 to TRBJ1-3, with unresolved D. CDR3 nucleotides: TGTGCCAGCAGCAAGCCGATGGGTGGTTATCCTGGAAACACCATATATTTT. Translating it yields CASSKPMGGYPGNTIYF. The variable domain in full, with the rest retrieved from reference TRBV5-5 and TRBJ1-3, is DAGVTQSPTHLIKTRGQQVTLRCSPISGHKSVSWYQQVLGQGPQFIFQYYEKEERGRGNFPDRFSARQFPNYSSELNVNALLLGDSALYLCASSKPMGGYPGNTIYFGEGSWLTVV.